Presented here are 19 T cell receptor beta chains from one specimen sequenced in a study of T cells in Graves' hyperthyroidism and ophthalmopathy. Researchers amplified the TCR beta CDR3 regions from RNA transcripts. Carried out on the TCR CDR3, a first-round RT-PCR used the HTBI primer set. TCRdb re-derived calls from the multiplex PCR reads in MiXCR, one entry per CDR3 protein. The sample comprises more than 500,000 distinct CDR3 sequences, 15% to 20% of which are singletons, and 29% rests with the top ten. The sequenced material came from blood. The receptors originated from a woman aged 30 to 39 with Graves' ophthalmopathy.

The table lists this clonotype with many counts. The rearrangement uses TRBV7-2 and TRBJ2-3; D is ambiguous. CDR1 is SGHTA, CDR2 FQGNSA, per germline. V lost 1 base, J lost 1 base, and 6 bases lay in between. CDR3 length equals 14 residues. CDR3 sequence: CASSLGRRTDTQYF. CDR3 bases: TGTGCCAGCAGCTTAGGTAGACGCACAGATACGCAGTATTTT.

V and J are TRBV10-1 and TRBJ2-2; 10 positions agree with TRBD1. Germline-derived CDR1 and CDR2 are WNHNN and SYGVQD (reference sequence). The V and J ends lost 7 bases and 5 bases, in that order; junction bases with no gene match: 10. The CDR3 contains 16 residues. The CDR3 coding sequence is TGCGCCAGCAATGATTTCGGGACAGGGGTTACCGGGGAGCTGTTTTTT. Amino acids: CASNDFGTGVTGELFF.

The gene calls are TRBV10-2 and TRBJ1-1; TRBD1 is a possible D gene (5 bases). Germline CDR1 WSHSY, CDR2 SAAADI. V lost 6 bases and J lost 1, with 12 bases in between. The CDR3 totals 14 residues. The CDR3 region has the DNA TGCGCCAGCAGGCAGGGAAAAGGGAACACTGAAGCTTTCTTT. Amino acids: CASRQGKGNTEAFF.

This clonotype was detected ten times or more. The rearrangement links TRBV7-9 to TRBJ1-1; D unresolved. This CDR3 region has 14 residues. CDR1 SEHNR and CDR2 FQNEAQ come from the germline V gene (reference sequence). Trimming removed 5 bases at V and 3 bases at J, with 13 bases between. The CDR3 region has the DNA TGTGCCAGCAGCGATGACACTTGGGACACTGAAGCTTTCTTT. Its protein product is CASSDDTWDTEAFF.

This clonotype was recorded many times. The V gene is TRBV5-1, the J gene TRBJ2-1; D is unresolved. The germline gives CDR1 SGHRS, CDR2 YFSETQ. V lost 0 bases and J 2 bases, leaving 12 bases between the germline ends. This CDR3 has 16 residues. The CDR3 nucleotides are TGCGCCAGCAGCTTGGATGGGCAGCTAGCCTACAATGAGCAGTTCTTC. Protein: CASSLDGQLAYNEQFF.

This clonotype was detected ten times or more. The chain couples TRBV18 to TRBJ2-3, with D possibly being TRBD2 (5 bases). V was cut by 3 bases and J by 5 bases, with 9 bases left in between. In germline, CDR1 is KGHSH, CDR2 LQKENI. The CDR3 covers 13 residues. CDR3 bases: TGTGCCAGCTCACCGTCCAGCGGAGATACGCAGTATTTT. Residues: CASSPSSGDTQYF.

In its sample, this clonotype was seen many times. The rearrangement uses TRBV12-3 or TRBV12-4 and TRBJ2-7; D might be TRBD2 (6 bases). Trimming removed 4 bases at V and 3 bases at J, with 10 bases between. The CDR3 is 13 residues long. CDR3 in amino acids: CASSWDGGYEQYF. CDR3 in DNA: TGTGCCAGCAGTTGGGACGGGGGCTACGAGCAGTACTTC.

This clonotype was counted a few times. The rearrangement uses TRBV6-6 and TRBJ2-1; the D is unclear. The CDR3 runs 15 residues. Germline CDR1 and CDR2: MNHNY and SVGAGI (reference sequence). The V and J ends lost 2 bases and 4 bases respectively, with 12 bases between them. CDR3 coding DNA: TGTGCCAGCAGTTACGGGCAGCTTCCATACAATGAGCAGTTCTTC. Translated, it gives CASSYGQLPYNEQFF.

This rearrangement joins TRBV10-3 to TRBJ1-1, with TRBD1 matching 7 bases. Germline-derived CDR1 and CDR2 are ENHRY and SYGVKD. This CDR3 comprises 12 residues. The trim removed 10 bases at V and 3 bases at J, leaving 5 bases unmatched. Here the CDR3 reads CATQGLDTEAFF. DNA for the CDR3: TGTGCCACACAGGGGTTGGACACTGAAGCTTTCTTT.

The rearrangement links TRBV6-2 or TRBV6-3 to TRBJ2-3; no clear D gene. CDR1 is MNHEY and CDR2 is SVGEGT in the germline V gene. V was shortened by 3 bases and J by 3 bases, with 10 bases between the two germline ends. The CDR3 is 14 amino acids. The CDR3 DNA is TGTGCCAGCAGTTATGACATAGGGACAGATACGCAGTATTTT. Protein: CASSYDIGTDTQYF.

The chain recombines TRBV6-1 with TRBJ1-6, with D unresolved. Trimming took 4 bases from V and 7 from J, leaving 8 bases between them. The CDR3 contains 13 residues. CDR1 and CDR2 from the germline V gene are MNHNS and SASEGT. The CDR3 bases are TGTGCCAGCAGTGGGACGCGAAATTCACCCCTCCACTTT. Amino acids: CASSGTRNSPLHF.

Only a few counts were recorded for this clonotype. The CDR3 region has the DNA TGTGCCAGCTCCCTGAAGGTGGGGCATTACGAGCAGTACTTC. Its translation is CASSLKVGHYEQYF. The chain has TRBV18 and TRBJ2-7; maybe TRBD1 (5 bases). This CDR3 is 14 amino acids long. The V and J ends lost 6 bases and 4 bases respectively, with 16 bases between them. The germline CDR1 and CDR2 sequences are KGHSH and LQKENI.

The chain has TRBV2 and TRBJ2-7, with 10 nucleotides matching TRBD1. The CDR3 is 14 residues long. The V gene end was trimmed by 5 bases and the J gene end by 3 bases; junction bases not matched to a gene: 4. Germline V gene lookup returns CDR1 SNHLY and CDR2 FYNNEI. CDR3 residues: CASSSRTGGYEQYF. For the CDR3, the DNA is TGTGCCAGCAGTTCGAGGACAGGGGGCTACGAGCAGTACTTC.

The chain is built from TRBV6-5 and TRBJ2-7; no reliable D call. The V and J ends lost 5 bases and 0 bases respectively, with 11 bases between them. Germline loops: CDR1 MNHEY, CDR2 SVGAGI. The CDR3 extends over 14 amino acids. The CDR3, as DNA: TGTGCCAGCAGTGCAGGCAGCTTCTCCTACGAGCAGTACTTC. It is translated as CASSAGSFSYEQYF.

The CDR3 nucleotides read TGTGCCAGCAGCGTATCCAGCGGGAGACCTGGGGAGCTGTTTTTT. It codes for CASSVSSGRPGELFF. The V gene is TRBV9, the J gene TRBJ2-2, with TRBD2 matching over 8 bases. From germline, CDR1 is SGDLS and CDR2 YYNGEE. Losses at the gene ends were 1 base for V and 8 bases for J; bases not matched to a gene: 7. The CDR3 has 15 residues.

This clonotype showed up just a few times. The gene calls are TRBV10-1 and TRBJ1-5, with a tentative D call TRBD1 (5 bases). Trimming stripped 3 bases from V and 7 bases from J, with 10 bases between. Germline V CDR1 and CDR2: WNHNN, SYGVQD (reference sequence). CDR3 length: 13 amino acids. CDR3 bases: TGCGCCAGCAGTGATTCAGGGAGGCAGCCCCAGCATTTT. It translates to CASSDSGRQPQHF.

This clonotype was counted many times. The V call is TRBV28, the J call TRBJ1-2; D possibly corresponds to TRBD1 (5 bases). The CDR3 consists of 17 residues. Germline CDR1 MDHEN, CDR2 SYDVKM. The V end lost 2 bases, the J end lost 3 bases, and 19 bases lay between the germline ends. The CDR3 nucleotides are TGTGCCAGCAGTTTAAGTACACTCTCGGCAGGGCACTATGGCTACACCTTC. This gives the protein CASSLSTLSAGHYGYTF.

In this sample, this clonotype turned up a few times. The chain has TRBV12-3 or TRBV12-4 and TRBJ2-7, with D unresolved. The CDR3 is made up of 13 amino acids. Trimming took 2 bases from V and 5 from J, leaving 10 bases between them. CDR3 in DNA: TGTGCCAGCAGTTTAAATCCAGGTAACGAGCAGTACTTC. Translating it yields CASSLNPGNEQYF.

The chain has TRBV7-9 and TRBJ2-4; no clear D gene. V dropped 8 bases and J dropped 7 bases, with 12 bases sitting between them. Germline-derived CDR1 and CDR2 are SEHNR and FQNEAQ (reference sequence). The CDR3 extends over 12 amino acids. For the CDR3, the DNA is TGTGCCAGCGCAGGTTCTCGCAACATTCAGTACTTC. Its translation is CASAGSRNIQYF.